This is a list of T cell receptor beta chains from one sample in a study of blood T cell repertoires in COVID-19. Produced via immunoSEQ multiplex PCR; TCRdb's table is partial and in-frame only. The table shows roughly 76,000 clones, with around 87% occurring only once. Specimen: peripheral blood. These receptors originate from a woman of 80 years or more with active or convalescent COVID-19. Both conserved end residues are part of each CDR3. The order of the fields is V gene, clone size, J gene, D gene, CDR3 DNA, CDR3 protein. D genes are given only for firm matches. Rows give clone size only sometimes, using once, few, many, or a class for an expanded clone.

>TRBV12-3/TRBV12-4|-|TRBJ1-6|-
TGTGCCAGCAGTCTCGCAGAGGGCTCACCCCTCCACTTT
CASSLAEGSPLHF
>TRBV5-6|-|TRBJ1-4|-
TGTGCCAGCAGCCCCGATTGGGGGGGCGAAAAACTGTTTTTT
CASSPDWGGEKLFF
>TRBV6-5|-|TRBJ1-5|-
TGTGCCAGCAGTCTATTCTCAGGGGAACCCCAGCATTTT
CASSLFSGEPQHF
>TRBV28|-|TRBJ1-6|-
TGTGCCAGCAGTTTTAGGGGGAATTCACCCCTCCACTTT
CASSFRGNSPLHF
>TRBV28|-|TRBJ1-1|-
TGTGCCAGCAGTTTAACCCCCTATCACCTTCGGGGCACTGAAGCTTTCTTT
CASSLTPYHLRGTEAFF
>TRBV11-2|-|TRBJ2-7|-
TGTGCCAGCAGCTTAGAGTGGCAAACCTACGAGCAGTACTTC
CASSLEWQTYEQYF
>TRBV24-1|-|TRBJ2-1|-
TGTGCCACCAGTGTCGGGTACAATGAGCAGTTCTTC
CATSVGYNEQFF
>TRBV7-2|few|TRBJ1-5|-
TGTGCCAGCAGCTTAGTCGGGGTACAGGGAAATCAGCCCCAGCATTTT
CASSLVGVQGNQPQHF
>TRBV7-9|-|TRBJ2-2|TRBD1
TGTGCCAGCTGTCCAGGGGGCCTCACCGGGGAGCTGTTTTTT
CASCPGGLTGELFF
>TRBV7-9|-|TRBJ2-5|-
TGTGCCAGCAGCATTATTCGGGGGTGGGAGACCCAGTACTTC
CASSIIRGWETQYF
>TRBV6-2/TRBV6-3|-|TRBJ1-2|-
TGTGCCAGCAGTTATGCGGGGTCAAGAGGCTACACCTTC
CASSYAGSRGYTF
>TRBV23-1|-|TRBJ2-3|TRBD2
TGCGCCAGCAGTCAATTTCGTCCAGCGGGGGTAAAATTCACAGATACGCAGTATTTT
CASSQFRPAGVKFTDTQYF
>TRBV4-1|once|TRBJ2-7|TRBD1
TGCGCCAGCAGCCCCCTGGACAGGGATTACCACGAGCAGTACTTC
CASSPLDRDYHEQYF
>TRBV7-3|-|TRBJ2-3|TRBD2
TGTGCCAGCAGCTTAGCGGGGGGAGTTTCAGATACGCAGTATTTT
CASSLAGGVSDTQYF
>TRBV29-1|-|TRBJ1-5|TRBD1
TGCAGCGTGGCAGGGACAGGGGGTAATCAGCCCCAGCATTTT
CSVAGTGGNQPQHF
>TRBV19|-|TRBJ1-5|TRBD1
TGTGCCAGTAGTATCCAGAGGACAGGGGATCAGCCCCAGCATTTT
CASSIQRTGDQPQHF
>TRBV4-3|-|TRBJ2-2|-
TGCGCCAGCAGCCAAGGAGACAGCGGGGAGCTGTTTTTT
CASSQGDSGELFF
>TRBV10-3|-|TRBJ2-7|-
TGTGCCATCAGTGAGTCGAACAGGATCTCCTACGAGCAGTACTTC
CAISESNRISYEQYF
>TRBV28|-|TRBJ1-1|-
TGTGCCAGCAGTTTACCACACGAGGGGGAGACTGAAGCTTTCTTT
CASSLPHEGETEAFF
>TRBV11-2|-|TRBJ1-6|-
TGTGCCAGCAGCCGAGATGGACAGCATAATTCACCCCTCCACTTT
CASSRDGQHNSPLHF
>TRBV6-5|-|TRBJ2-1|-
TGTGCCAGCAACACAGCCAGCTCCTACAATGAGCAGTTCTTC
CASNTASSYNEQFF
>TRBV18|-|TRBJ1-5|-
TGTGCCAGCTCTCCTAGACAGAGTAGCAATCAGCCCCAGCATTTT
CASSPRQSSNQPQHF
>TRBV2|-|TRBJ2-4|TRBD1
TGTGCCAGCATAGATGACAGGGTGAATGGCATTCAGTACTTC
CASIDDRVNGIQYF
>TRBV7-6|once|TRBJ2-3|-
TGTGCCAGCAGCTTAGATTCCACGGCGGGGTTCACAGATACGCAGTATTTT
CASSLDSTAGFTDTQYF
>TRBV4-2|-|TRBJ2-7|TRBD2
TGTGCCAGCAGCCAAGATACGGCAGCGGGGGGGTACGAGCAGTACTTC
CASSQDTAAGGYEQYF
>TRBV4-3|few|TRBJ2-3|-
TGCGCCAGCAGCCAAGATACCCCCCAGGGAATAGGAACGCAGTATTTT
CASSQDTPQGIGTQYF
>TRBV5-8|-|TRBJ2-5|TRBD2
TGTGCCAGCAGCCCTGGACTAGCGGGGGGGCTAGAGACCCAGTACTTC
CASSPGLAGGLETQYF
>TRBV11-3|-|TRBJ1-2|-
TGTGCCAGCAGCTTTTTCCCCCCAGGTCTTCGGAACTATGGCTACACCTTC
CASSFFPPGLRNYGYTF
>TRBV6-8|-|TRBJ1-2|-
TGTGCCAGCAGTTACTGGAAGGGGGTTAGCTATGGCTACACCTTC
CASSYWKGVSYGYTF
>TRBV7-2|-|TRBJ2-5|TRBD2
TGTGCCAGCAGCTTAGTAGGGACTAGCGGGGGGCCTTTAGAGACCCAGTACTTC
CASSLVGTSGGPLETQYF
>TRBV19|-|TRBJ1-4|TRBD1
TGTGCCAGTAGTCAACAATCCGGGACAGGGAATGAAAAACTGTTTTTT
CASSQQSGTGNEKLFF
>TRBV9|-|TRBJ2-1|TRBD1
TGTGCCAGCAGCGTTAACGCCGGGACAGCCTACAATGAGCAGTTCTTC
CASSVNAGTAYNEQFF
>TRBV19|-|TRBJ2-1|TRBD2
TGTGCCAGTAGTATATCTAGCGGGGGGGCGAGAGAGCAGTTCTTC
CASSISSGGAREQFF
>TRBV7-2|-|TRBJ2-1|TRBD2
TGTGCCAGCAGCCCCCAGGCCCTAGCGGGGGGCCTTTACAATGAGCAGTTCTTC
CASSPQALAGGLYNEQFF
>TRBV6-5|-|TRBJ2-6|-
TGTGCCAGCAGTTACTCGAGAGGCCCCGGGGCCAACGTCCTGACTTTC
CASSYSRGPGANVLTF
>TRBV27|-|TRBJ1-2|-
TGTGCCAGCAGTTCGATCAGGGGTTCATATCACTCTGGCTACACCTTC
CASSSIRGSYHSGYTF
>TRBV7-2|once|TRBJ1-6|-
TGTGCCAGCAGCTTGGACACAGGCGCGCCCAACTCACCCCTCCACTTT
CASSLDTGAPNSPLHF
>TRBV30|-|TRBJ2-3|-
TGTGCCTCAAGGGGTTTACTTGGCACAGATACGCAGTATTTT
CASRGLLGTDTQYF
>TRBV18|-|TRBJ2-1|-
TGTGCCAGCTCACCACCTTTTCCAGGGTCGGGGCAGTTCTTC
CASSPPFPGSGQFF
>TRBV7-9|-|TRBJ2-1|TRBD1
TGTGCCAGCAGCTTCCCTAAGGGGGCAGAGTCCTACAATGAGCAGTTCTTC
CASSFPKGAESYNEQFF
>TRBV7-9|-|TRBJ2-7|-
TGTGCCAGCGCCTCTAACTGGTACGAGGGTTCCTACGAGCAGTACTTC
CASASNWYEGSYEQYF
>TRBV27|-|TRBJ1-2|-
TGTGCCAGGCAGGGAGGGACGGAAGATGGCTACACCTTC
CARQGGTEDGYTF
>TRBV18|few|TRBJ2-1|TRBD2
TGTGCCAGCTCACCACTGACGGGGGGGATAACCGAGCCGTTCTTC
CASSPLTGGITEPFF
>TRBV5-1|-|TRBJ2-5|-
TGCGCCAGCAGCTTGCAGGGGTCGGAGACCCAGTACTTC
CASSLQGSETQYF
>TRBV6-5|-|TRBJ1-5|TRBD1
TGTGCCAGCAGGCCGGGACAGGTGGTCAATCAGCCCCAGCATTTT
CASRPGQVVNQPQHF
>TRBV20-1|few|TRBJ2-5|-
TGCAGTGCTCTCCTCCGGGGGAGCCAGTACTTC
CSALLRGSQYF
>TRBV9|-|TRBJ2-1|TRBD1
TGTGCCAGCAGCGCTATTTACAGGGGACCCTACAATGAGCAGTTCTTC
CASSAIYRGPYNEQFF
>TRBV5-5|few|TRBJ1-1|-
TGTGCCAGCAGCTTTCTCCCTTCGGACACTGAAGCTTTCTTT
CASSFLPSDTEAFF
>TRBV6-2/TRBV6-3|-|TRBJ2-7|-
TGTGCCAGCAGTTACGGGGACTTCTCCTCCTACGAGCAGTACTTC
CASSYGDFSSYEQYF
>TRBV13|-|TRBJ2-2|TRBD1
TGTGCCAGCATCAAAGCAGGGGGCCCCGGGGAGCTGTTTTTT
CASIKAGGPGELFF
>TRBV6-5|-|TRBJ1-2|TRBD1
TGTGCCAGCAGCCGCATCCGGGACAGGGTCTATGGCTACACCTTC
CASSRIRDRVYGYTF
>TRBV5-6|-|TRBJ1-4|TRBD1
TGTGCCAGCAGCTTCGGGACAGAGAATGAAAAACTGTTTTTT
CASSFGTENEKLFF
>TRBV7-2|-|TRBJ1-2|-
TGTGCCAGCAGCAATAGTAACTATGGCTACACCTTC
CASSNSNYGYTF
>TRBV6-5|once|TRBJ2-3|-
TGTGCCAGCAGTTGGGAACGGGACTCCGATACGCAGTATTTT
CASSWERDSDTQYF
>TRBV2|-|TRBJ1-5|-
TGTGCCAGCAGTGAAGGGGGGAGGGAATATCAGCCCCAGCATTTT
CASSEGGREYQPQHF
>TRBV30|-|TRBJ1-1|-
TGTGCCTCAAAGGGTTTGCGGCCAGGGGCAGCTTTCTTT
CASKGLRPGAAFF
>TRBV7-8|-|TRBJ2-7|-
TGTGCCAGCAGCTTACGGGTGTCCACAACCTACGAGCAGTACTTC
CASSLRVSTTYEQYF